What follows are 19 T cell receptor beta chains derived from one specimen sequenced in a study of cytomegalovirus exposure and HLA in healthy donors. The PCR was carried out with 60 Vbeta primers and 13 Jbeta primers. Profiling relied on immunoSEQ multiplex PCR, and the TCRdb table lists in-frame clones only, not all of them. The sample contains some 97,000 clones, about 79% of which appear only once. Sample: PBMCs. The receptors were sampled from a woman in her late teens or twenties in good health and CMV-seronegative.

The V and J genes are TRBV7-8 and TRBJ2-3, with TRBD2 matching over 9 bases. Germline CDR1 SGHVS, CDR2 FQNEAQ. The CDR3 covers 18 residues. The junction had 10 bases not matched to a gene; V was cut back by 2 bases and J by 1 base. The CDR3 DNA reads as TGTGCCAGCAGCTTAAGGGACCCGGGACTAGCTGGCACAGATACGCAGTATTTT. Encoded protein: CASSLRDPGLAGTDTQYF.

The chain recombines TRBV29-1 with TRBJ2-3; D may be TRBD1 (5 bases). This CDR3 spans 13 amino acids. V was cut by 7 bases and J by 3 bases, with 14 bases left in between. Germline loops: CDR1 SQVTM, CDR2 ANQGSEA. CDR3 coding DNA: TGCAGCGCCTTATGGGGCCCTACAGATACGCAGTATTTT. Residues: CSALWGPTDTQYF.

V gene TRBV29-1 combines with J gene TRBJ2-1; 11 bases map to TRBD2. CDR1 and CDR2 from the germline V gene are SQVTM and ANQGSEA. V was clipped by 5 bases and J by 8 bases; unmatched bases: 14. This CDR3 is built from 16 residues. CDR3 amino acids: CSVLPHSGGALDEQFF. CDR3 in DNA: TGCAGCGTTCTGCCCCATAGCGGGGGGGCCCTCGATGAGCAGTTCTTC.

This clone was seen once. This chain links TRBV30 with TRBJ2-3; 9 bases fit TRBD1. The germline CDR1 and CDR2 sequences are GTSNPN and SVGIG (reference sequence). This CDR3 spans 15 amino acids. The junction had 10 bases not matched to a gene; V was cut back by 6 bases and J by 3 bases. CDR3 DNA: TGTGCCTGTAACCCGGACAGGGGAAATACAGATACGCAGTATTTT. Amino acid sequence: CACNPDRGNTDTQYF.

The table lists this clone with a few counts. The chain has TRBV5-4 and TRBJ1-2; 10 bases agree with TRBD1. Germline assignment: CDR1 SGHNT and CDR2 YYREEE (reference sequence). There are 12 residues in the CDR3. The ends lost 2 bases at V and 12 bases at J; junction bases unmatched: 4. The CDR3 region is CASSFRGQGDTF. The CDR3 nucleotides are TGTGCCAGCAGCTTCAGAGGACAGGGGGACACCTTC.

This chain links TRBV7-9 with TRBJ2-7, with 8 bases lining up with TRBD1. The length of the CDR3 is 17 residues. With 5 bases clipped from V and 3 bases from J, the junction kept 15 bases outside the gene matches. CDR1 is SEHNR, CDR2 FQNEAQ, per germline (reference sequence). CDR3 DNA: TGTGCCAGCAGCCCCCGGGACAGGACAGGTCCATACTACGAGCAGTACTTC. It codes for CASSPRDRTGPYYEQYF.

The rearrangement uses TRBV30 and TRBJ1-5; perhaps TRBD1 as D (5 bases). This CDR3 is 13 amino acids long. Germline lookup yields CDR1 GTSNPN and CDR2 SVGIG (reference sequence). Between the trimmed V and J ends, which lost 2 bases and 4 bases, there was a span of 9 bases. DNA of the CDR3: TGTGCCTGGAGTTTGCAGGGAAATCAGCCCCAGCATTTT. Amino acids: CAWSLQGNQPQHF.

DNA of the CDR3: TGTGCCAGCAGTTACCCGACAGCGAATCAGCCCCAGCATTTT. This gives the protein CASSYPTANQPQHF. The chain has TRBV6-6 and TRBJ1-5, with a possible D match to TRBD1 (5 bases). The CDR3 spans 14 residues. Per germline, CDR1 MNHNY and CDR2 SVGAGI (reference sequence). Trimming left V 2 bases short and J 4 bases short, with 9 bases between.

This clone was detected only once. The genes are TRBV30 and TRBJ2-5; D might be TRBD1 (7 bases). The CDR3 spans 16 residues. V was shortened by 4 bases and J by 4 bases, with 22 bases between the two germline ends. Germline-derived CDR1 and CDR2 are GTSNPN and SVGIG (reference sequence). CDR3 DNA sequence: TGTGCCTGGACCGTACGTCTCAGGGGGGTTGGAGAGACCCAGTACTTC. This gives the protein CAWTVRLRGVGETQYF.

This chain connects TRBV6-5 to TRBJ1-5, with no clear D. Germline CDR1 reads MNHEY; CDR2 reads SVGAGI. This CDR3 is 14 amino acids long. Trimming left V 0 bases short and J 6 bases short, with 9 bases between. For the CDR3, the DNA is TGTGCCAGCAGTTACTCGTTAAACATTCAGCCCCAGCATTTT. Translating it yields CASSYSLNIQPQHF.

J is TRBJ2-7 and V is TRBV5-1; D not resolved. CDR3 length: 13 residues. Germline CDR1 reads SGHRS; CDR2 reads YFSETQ. V gave up 0 bases and J gave up 3 bases, with 7 bases separating them. The CDR3 coding sequence is TGCGCCAGCAGCTTGGGGCTAGGCTACGAGCAGTACTTC. Translation gives CASSLGLGYEQYF. The whole variable domain, remainder taken from reference TRBV5-1 and TRBJ2-7, is KAGVTQTPRYLIKTRGQQVTLSCSPISGHRSVSWYQQTPGQGLQFLFEYFSETQRNKGNFPGRFSGRQFSNSRSEMNVSTLELGDSALYLCASSLGLGYEQYFGPGTRLTVT.

V gene TRBV11-2 combines with J gene TRBJ2-5, with D possibly matching TRBD2 (5 bases). CDR3 length: 12 residues. V was trimmed by 3 bases and J by 11 bases, leaving 13 bases between them. Germline V lookup: CDR1 SGHAT, CDR2 FQNNGV. CDR3 amino acids: CASSLAEREQYF. DNA for the CDR3: TGTGCCAGCAGCTTGGCCGAAAGGGAGCAGTACTTC.

A few counts support this clone. The V gene is TRBV6-4, the J gene TRBJ1-6, with 12 bases identical to TRBD1. J gave up 10 bases and V 2 bases, and 0 bases lay outside the gene matches. Germline V gene data show CDR1 as MRHNA and CDR2 as SNTAGT. This CDR3 contains 14 residues. This CDR3 is CASSDGTGGSPLHF. CDR3 bases: TGTGCCAGCAGTGACGGGACAGGGGGCTCACCCCTCCACTTT.

As regards this clone: An end of the junction does not agree with germline; a read error may underlie this. The genes are TRBV7-9 and TRBJ1-6; TRBD1 matches 7 bases. CDR1 SEHNR and CDR2 FQNEAQ come from the germline V gene (reference sequence). CDR3 length: 14 residues. The CDR3 DNA reads as TGTTCCAGCAGCTTGACAGGGCGGAATTCACCCCTCCACTTT. It yields the protein CSSSLTGRNSPLHF.

The chain joins TRBV19 to TRBJ2-7; D uncertain. CDR1 LNHDA and CDR2 SQIVND come from the germline V gene (reference sequence). The germline V and J ends were trimmed by 5 bases and 4 bases, with 12 bases remaining between them. The CDR3 is made up of 13 amino acids. The CDR3 region has the DNA TGTGCCAGTAGTGTTTTTGCCGGGTACGAGCAGTACTTC. Its translation is CASSVFAGYEQYF. The complete variable domain, with remaining parts taken from reference TRBV19 and TRBJ2-7, reads DGGITQSPKYLFRKEGQNVTLSCEQNLNHDAMYWYRQDPGQGLRLIYYSQIVNDFQKGDIAEGYSVSREKKESFPLTVTSAQKNPTAFYLCASSVFAGYEQYFGPGTRLTVT.

In its sample, this clone was seen a few times. J is TRBJ2-1 and V is TRBV6-5, with 8 bases lining up with TRBD2. Germline values: CDR1 MNHEY, CDR2 SVGAGI. The length of the CDR3 is 13 residues. Trimming cost V 2 bases and J 14 bases; bases outside gene matches: 8. CDR3 nucleotides: TGTGCCAGCAGTTACGGAACCGGGACTAGTGAGTTCTTC. Its translation is CASSYGTGTSEFF.

This chain links TRBV21-1 with TRBJ1-3; the table calls TRBD1, which could not be checked here. TRBV21-1 is described as a pseudogene. The CDR3 has 16 residues. As DNA, the CDR3 is TGTGCCAGCAGCAATCTGAGAAGCAGGGTCGGAAACACCATATATTTT. It is translated as CASSNLRSRVGNTIYF.

This clone was observed a handful of times. The chain couples TRBV5-6 to TRBJ1-4; 7 nucleotides agree with TRBD1. The CDR3 length is 14 residues. CDR1 and CDR2 (germline): SGHDT, YYEEEE. The J segment lost 7 bases and the V segment lost 4 bases, leaving 7 bases of the junction unmatched. CDR3 loop: CASSLPQGGEKLFF. The CDR3 DNA sequence: TGTGCCAGCAGCCTCCCCCAGGGGGGTGAAAAACTGTTTTTT.

In its sample, this clone was seen a few times. The V gene is TRBV6-6, the J gene TRBJ2-3, with 11 bases that match TRBD2. V dropped 4 bases and J dropped 3; count of bases not matched to a gene: 6. The CDR3 sequence is 16 residues long. Per the germline V gene, CDR1 is MNHNY and CDR2 is SVGAGI (reference sequence). CDR3 amino acids: CASSLLAGEGTDTQYF. CDR3 sequence (DNA): TGTGCCAGCAGTTTACTAGCGGGAGAGGGGACAGATACGCAGTATTTT.